This TCR beta chain was sequenced for a study of blood T cell repertoires in COVID-19. Per germline, CDR1 MNHEY and CDR2 SVGAGI. V dropped 8 bases and J dropped 7; count of bases not matched to a gene: 6. This CDR3 spans 14 amino acids. TCRdb's copy holds only in-frame clones and misses some; the assay was immunoSEQ multiplex PCR. The table includes 220,000 or so clones, 80% to 85% detected once. Input material: peripheral blood. The origin of this receptor is a woman aged 55-75 years with acute or convalescent COVID-19. The chain combines TRBV6-5 with TRBJ2-2; 11 bases fit TRBD1. In DNA, the CDR3 is TGTGCCAGCGCTAGGACAGGGGGCAACGGGGAGCTGTTTTTT. Translated, it gives CASARTGGNGELFF.